The rows below give T cell receptor beta chains drawn from one sample of a study of shared clonotypes between healthy human individuals. Sequencing used immunoSEQ multiplex PCR; TCRdb keeps in-frame clones, though not all of them. The table records fewer than 600,000 clones, roughly 80% of them present only once. Sequencing input: PBMCs. Every receptor here comes from a middle-aged woman in good health. Some clones in this sample may be carry-over from other donors' samples. Both conserved end residues are part of each CDR3. The D gene is left open where the match is weak. Size tells how often a clone was seen (once, few, many) or the class of an expanded clone, and some rows leave it out.

>TRBV7-3|TRBJ2-7|.|.
CASSLSAGDGEQYF
TGTGCCAGCAGCTTAAGCGCAGGGGACGGCGAGCAGTACTTC
>TRBV19|TRBJ1-1|TRBD1|.
CASSDEQGAVNTEAFF
TGTGCCAGTAGTGACGAGCAGGGGGCGGTGAACACTGAAGCTTTCTTT
>TRBV7-2|TRBJ2-1|.|.
CASSLVLARDEQFF
TGTGCCAGCAGCTTAGTCTTAGCGCGGGATGAGCAGTTCTTC
>TRBV2|TRBJ2-7|.|.
CASSPAGTQSF
TGTGCCAGCAGCCCGGCAGGGACCCAATCGTTC
>TRBV11-1|TRBJ2-2|.|.
CASSLGGIQSNTGELFF
TGTGCCAGCAGCTTAGGGGGGATACAATCGAACACCGGGGAGCTGTTTTTT
>TRBV23-1|TRBJ2-7|.|many
CASSQDEAEQYF
TGCGCCAGCAGTCAAGATGAGGCGGAGCAGTACTTC
>TRBV4-1|TRBJ2-1|.|.
CASSQEVSGAYNEQFF
TGCGCCAGCAGCCAAGAGGTTAGCGGAGCCTACAATGAGCAGTTCTTC
>TRBV7-1|TRBJ2-4|TRBD2|once
CASSSRQGQYGGRAGPTAKNIQYF
TGTGCCAGCAGCTCAAGGCAAGGGCAGTATGGCGGGAGGGCCGGTCCTACGGCCAAAAACATTCAGTACTTC
>TRBV15|TRBJ2-2|TRBD1|.
CATSRGTGGTGELFF
TGTGCCACCAGCAGAGGGACAGGGGGGACCGGGGAGCTGTTTTTT
>TRBV28|TRBJ1-2|.|once
CASSPPMWGGAGPSYGYTF
TGTGCCAGCAGTCCACCAATGTGGGGGGGGGCAGGACCGTCCTATGGCTACACCTTC